Below, 28 T cell receptor beta chains from the same sample are listed, as sequenced in a study of cytomegalovirus exposure and HLA in healthy donors. In the PCR, 60 Vbeta and 13 Jbeta primers were used. Libraries were prepared by immunoSEQ multiplex PCR; TCRdb keeps only in-frame clonotypes and omits some of them. The data contain 130,000 or so clones, 75% of them seen just once; the ten biggest clones take up about 3%. The specimen sequenced was PBMCs. The receptor set was obtained from a man aged 40-49 years in good health and CMV-seronegative.

V gene TRBV5-6 combines with J gene TRBJ2-7, with 7 bases fitting TRBD1. V lost 5 bases and J lost 5; bases outside the gene matches: 10. The CDR3 is made up of 14 amino acids. The germline gives CDR1 SGHDT, CDR2 YYEEEE. The CDR3 nucleotides read TGTGCCAGCAGTGGGACAGCCCTCGAGGACGAGCAGTACTTC. As protein: CASSGTALEDEQYF.

This clone was detected only once. The same CDR3 is also encoded by other DNA sequences in this sample. The J gene is TRBJ2-5, the V gene TRBV4-2, with D possibly TRBD2 on 6 matching bases. V lost 3 bases to trimming and J lost 3 bases, with 8 bases between them. This CDR3 has 13 residues. In germline, CDR1 is LGHNA, CDR2 YNFKEQ. The CDR3 here is CASSHPGEETQYF. The DNA of the CDR3 is TGTGCCAGCAGCCACCCGGGGGAAGAGACCCAGTACTTC.

The genes are TRBV5-1 and TRBJ2-7, with a weak D call TRBD1 (5 bases). V gave up 0 bases and J gave up 5 bases, with 6 bases separating them. The CDR3 totals 12 residues. Per the germline V gene, CDR1 is SGHRS and CDR2 is YFSETQ. The CDR3 nucleotides are TGCGCCAGCAGCTTGGTAGGGGACGAGCAGTACTTC. Its translation is CASSLVGDEQYF.

The V gene is TRBV5-1, the J gene TRBJ1-2; 8 nucleotides agree with TRBD1. The CDR3 consists of 17 residues. V shed 0 bases and J 0 bases; nucleotides not matched to a gene: 7. The germline V gene encodes CDR1 SGHRS and CDR2 YFSETQ. The CDR3 DNA sequence: TGCGCCAGCAGCTTGGGGGGGCAGGGGGCCCCTAACTATGGCTACACCTTC. Its protein is CASSLGGQGAPNYGYTF. The variable domain in full, completed from reference TRBV5-1 and TRBJ1-2, reads KAGVTQTPRYLIKTRGQQVTLSCSPISGHRSVSWYQQTPGQGLQFLFEYFSETQRNKGNFPGRFSGRQFSNSRSEMNVSTLELGDSALYLCASSLGGQGAPNYGYTFGSGTRLTVV.

The rearrangement uses TRBV7-3 and TRBJ2-1, with 8 bases that match TRBD2. Looked up from germline, CDR1 is SGHTA and CDR2 is FQGTGA. Trimming cost V 4 bases and J 2 bases; bases outside gene matches: 4. This CDR3 has 15 residues. The DNA for the CDR3 is TGTGCCAGCAGCTCCGGACTAGCAACCTACAATGAGCAGTTCTTC. It specifies CASSSGLATYNEQFF.

Worth noting for this clone: A junction boundary mismatches the germline segment, possibly from a read error. The CDR3 nucleotides read TGTTCCAGCAGCTCCCTCAAAAGGGTCGCGGGGAGCTACAATGAGCAGTTCTTC. It is translated as CSSSSLKRVAGSYNEQFF. The J gene is TRBJ2-1, the V gene TRBV7-9, with a weak D call TRBD2 (6 bases). Germline V gives CDR1 SEHNR, CDR2 FQNEAQ (reference sequence). CDR3 size: 18 residues.

The genes are TRBV6-1 and TRBJ2-3; 8 nucleotides agree with TRBD1. This CDR3 has 15 residues. J lost 1 base, V lost 5 bases, and 5 bases had no gene match. From germline, CDR1 is MNHNS and CDR2 SASEGT. CDR3 region: CASSFVTGGTDTQYF. The CDR3 DNA follows: TGTGCCAGCAGTTTCGTGACAGGGGGCACAGATACGCAGTATTTT.

The DNA of the CDR3 is TGTGCCCCGACCCGGCAGGGGGGATATCATAGCAATCAGCCCCAGCATTTT. This translates into CAPTRQGGYHSNQPQHF. V usage is TRBV11-3 and J usage is TRBJ1-5; TRBD1 matches at 7 bases. J was trimmed by 0 bases and V by 11 bases; bases with no gene match: 16. The CDR3 totals 17 residues. Per germline, CDR1 SGHNT and CDR2 YENEEA.

This sequence joins TRBV19 and TRBJ1-2; D call uncertain. The V end lost 8 bases, the J end lost 4 bases, and 8 bases lay between the germline ends. Germline loops: CDR1 LNHDA, CDR2 SQIVND (reference sequence). The CDR3 sequence is 11 residues long. The CDR3 sequence is CASAVFYGYTF. CDR3 coding DNA: TGTGCCAGTGCAGTGTTCTATGGCTACACCTTC.

The CDR3 region is CAISGETDTQYF. CDR3 DNA sequence: TGTGCCATCAGTGGAGAGACAGATACGCAGTATTTT. The chain has TRBV10-3 and TRBJ2-3; D unclear. This CDR3 spans 12 amino acids. The ends were cut back, 4 bases at V and 3 bases at J, with 5 bases in the middle. CDR1 is ENHRY and CDR2 is SYGVKD in the germline V gene.

The chain joins TRBV30 to TRBJ2-7; a weak D match, TRBD1 (6 bases). Germline lookup yields CDR1 GTSNPN and CDR2 SVGIG (reference sequence). V lost 8 bases, J lost 0 bases, and 11 bases lay in between. The CDR3 consists of 12 residues. Here the CDR3 reads CALQGASYEQYF. The CDR3 bases are TGTGCCCTACAGGGAGCCTCCTACGAGCAGTACTTC.

The CDR3 is CASSLIENTEAFF. The CDR3 DNA follows: TGTGCCAGCAGTTTAATAGAGAACACTGAAGCTTTCTTT. This chain joins TRBV28 and TRBJ1-1; unclear D gene. V shed 2 bases and J shed 1 base, with 5 bases lying between them. The germline V gene has CDR1 MDHEN and CDR2 SYDVKM. The CDR3 runs 13 residues. Full variable domain (remainder filled in from reference TRBV28 and TRBJ1-1): DVKVTQSSRYLVKRTGEKVFLECVQDMDHENMFWYRQDPGLGLRLIYFSYDVKMKEKGDIPEGYSVSREKKERFSLILESASTNQTSMYLCASSLIENTEAFFGQGTRLTVV.

The chain has TRBV25-1 and TRBJ1-1; D not certain. The V and J ends lost 7 bases and 1 base respectively, with 10 bases between them. CDR3 length: 13 amino acids. Germline V lookup: CDR1 MGHDK, CDR2 SYGVNS. CDR3 nucleotide sequence: TGTGCCAGCACCGAGCGGGGGAACACTGAAGCTTTCTTT. This gives the protein CASTERGNTEAFF.

The chain recombines TRBV2 with TRBJ1-4; perhaps TRBD1 as D (6 bases). V shed 3 bases and J shed 4 bases, with 12 bases lying between them. This CDR3 region has 15 residues. Germline CDR1 SNHLY, CDR2 FYNNEI. Written as DNA, the CDR3 is TGTGCCAGCAGTGAGGCGGGGGCTCGTAATGAAAAACTGTTTTTT. Translating it yields CASSEAGARNEKLFF.

This sequence joins TRBV19 and TRBJ2-3, with 9 bases that match TRBD1. J gave up 4 bases and V 8 bases, and 7 bases lay outside the gene matches. There are 14 residues in the CDR3. The germline gives CDR1 LNHDA, CDR2 SQIVND (reference sequence). The CDR3 bases are TGTGCCAGTTGGGACAGGGCGGGGGCAGATACGCAGTATTTT. It translates to CASWDRAGADTQYF.

The chain has TRBV28 and TRBJ1-6; 9 bases are a match to TRBD1. V gave up 5 bases and J gave up 7 bases; unmatched junction bases: 6. CDR1 is MDHEN and CDR2 is SYDVKM in the germline V gene. The CDR3 has 15 amino acids. Written as DNA, the CDR3 is TGTGCCAGCAGTCCCCGGGGACAGGGAAATTCACCCCTCCACTTT. This encodes CASSPRGQGNSPLHF.

In its sample, this clone was seen once. The chain links TRBV28 to TRBJ1-5, with a possible D match to TRBD1 (5 bases). Germline V lookup: CDR1 MDHEN, CDR2 SYDVKM. The CDR3 extends over 14 amino acids. Trimming cost V 6 bases and J 2 bases, with 11 bases left between them. The CDR3 here is CASRPRGGNQPQHF. The CDR3 DNA sequence: TGTGCCAGCAGACCCCGGGGGGGCAATCAGCCCCAGCATTTT.

The chain couples TRBV5-6 to TRBJ1-2, with TRBD1 matching 11 bases. The CDR3 spans 13 residues. The V gene end was trimmed by 3 bases and the J gene end by 7 bases; junction bases not matched to a gene: 2. Germline V lookup: CDR1 SGHDT, CDR2 YYEEEE. The CDR3 region is CASSSDRGRGYTF. For the CDR3, the DNA is TGTGCCAGCAGCTCGGACAGGGGGCGTGGCTACACCTTC.

V and J are TRBV7-9 and TRBJ2-1; D remains unclear. Germline V lookup: CDR1 SEHNR, CDR2 FQNEAQ (reference sequence). Deletions cut 1 base from V and 1 base from J, with 5 bases between. The CDR3 loop spans 14 amino acids. The CDR3 bases are TGTGCCAGCAGCTTAGTCGTATCCTACAATGAGCAGTTCTTC. It encodes CASSLVVSYNEQFF.

V is TRBV5-1 and J is TRBJ2-1; D is ambiguous. The V gene's germline CDR1 is SGHRS and CDR2 YFSETQ. The CDR3 spans 15 residues. Trimming pared 1 base from V and 0 bases from J, leaving 8 bases between. CDR3 in DNA: TGCGCCAGCAGCTTGACCGATAGCTCCTACAATGAGCAGTTCTTC. Translated, it gives CASSLTDSSYNEQFF.

The rearrangement joins TRBV9 to TRBJ1-6, with D possibly being TRBD1 (5 bases). V was pared by 4 bases and J by 8 bases, with 13 bases between. In germline, CDR1 is SGDLS, CDR2 YYNGEE. The CDR3 extends over 14 amino acids. The CDR3 loop reads CASSSDSRHSPLHF. The CDR3 region has the DNA TGTGCCAGCAGCTCCGACAGTAGACATTCACCCCTCCACTTT.

The genes are TRBV5-6 and TRBJ1-5, with D unresolved. With 0 bases removed from V and 0 bases from J, the gap between germline ends came to 7 bases. CDR1 and CDR2 (germline): SGHDT, YYEEEE. CDR3 size: 15 residues. The CDR3 region has the DNA TGTGCCAGCAGCTTGGGGGCCTCTAGCAATCAGCCCCAGCATTTT. Residues: CASSLGASSNQPQHF.

V usage is TRBV5-1 and J usage is TRBJ2-1; TRBD2 agrees at 9 bases. V shed 4 bases and J 4 bases; nucleotides not matched to a gene: 6. The V gene's germline CDR1 is SGHRS and CDR2 YFSETQ. The CDR3 runs to 15 residues. CDR3 in amino acids: CASSTGTSSYNEQFF. CDR3 coding DNA: TGCGCCAGCAGCACTGGGACTAGCAGTTACAATGAGCAGTTCTTC.

This clone was picked up a small number of times. In DNA form, the CDR3 reads TGTGCCAGCAGTTATCGAAACAGACTGAACACTGAAGCTTTCTTT. Translation gives CASSYRNRLNTEAFF. The chain is built from TRBV6-5 and TRBJ1-1; D gene uncertain. The CDR3 loop spans 15 amino acids. Trimming left V 3 bases short and J 0 bases short, with 11 bases between. CDR1 is MNHEY, CDR2 SVGAGI, per germline.

The chain is built from TRBV7-9 and TRBJ2-1; TRBD2 agrees at 12 bases. V lost 8 bases, J lost 6 bases, and 14 bases stayed unmatched. Germline V CDR1 and CDR2: SEHNR, FQNEAQ (reference sequence). The CDR3 is made up of 17 amino acids. CDR3 sequence (DNA): TGTGCCAGCCCCGCGGCTAGCGGGGGGGTTTTTCTCAATGAGCAGTTCTTC. It is translated as CASPAASGGVFLNEQFF.

The chain carries TRBV5-5 and TRBJ1-5; no firm D call. The CDR3 consists of 15 residues. Germline CDR1 SGHKS, CDR2 YYEKEE (reference sequence). The ends were cut back, 1 base at V and 2 bases at J, with 10 bases in the middle. CDR3 sequence reads: CASSLLGGGNQPQHF. DNA for the CDR3: TGTGCCAGCAGCTTGCTGGGCGGGGGCAATCAGCCCCAGCATTTT.

This chain joins TRBV28 and TRBJ2-5, with a weak D call TRBD1 (6 bases). V dropped 7 bases and J dropped 4 bases, with 13 bases sitting between them. The CDR3 runs to 13 residues. CDR1 and CDR2 from the germline V gene are MDHEN and SYDVKM. The CDR3 region is CASTPAGAETQYF. CDR3 DNA sequence: TGTGCCAGCACTCCGGCAGGGGCAGAGACCCAGTACTTC.

This clone was found a few times. The chain is built from TRBV2 and TRBJ1-1, with TRBD1 matching over 8 bases. The CDR3 contains 14 residues. The V and J ends lost 4 bases and 1 base, in that order; junction bases with no gene match: 2. The germline V gene encodes CDR1 SNHLY and CDR2 FYNNEI. The CDR3 reads CASSAGQANTEAFF. The CDR3 DNA follows: TGTGCCAGCAGTGCGGGACAGGCGAACACTGAAGCTTTCTTT.